One sample yielded the 21 T cell receptor beta chains listed below, sequenced in a study of response to subunit inactivated influenza vaccine. TCRdb itself ran the RT-PCR reads through MiXCR, one entry per CDR3 protein. Here the sample spans some 850,000 distinct CDR3 sequences, 15% to 20% being singletons. Sequences were derived from PBMCs from blood, sampled 5 days after vaccination. The source of these receptors is a man aged 45-60 years who received an inactivated influenza vaccine.

V usage is TRBV7-2 and J usage is TRBJ2-3; TRBD2 is a possible D gene (5 bases). The germline V gene encodes CDR1 SGHTA and CDR2 FQGNSA. V gave up 0 bases and J gave up 1 base, with 11 bases separating them. This CDR3 is built from 16 residues. CDR3 in amino acids: CASSLAVGLRTDTQYF. For the CDR3, the DNA is TGTGCCAGCAGCTTAGCGGTAGGACTGCGCACAGATACGCAGTATTTT.

The CDR3 DNA reads as TGTGCCAGCAGCATAAATCTAGCGGGAGTCACAGATACGCAGTATTTT. It encodes CASSINLAGVTDTQYF. The V gene is TRBV9, the J gene TRBJ2-3; 10 bases fit TRBD2. The CDR3 is made up of 16 amino acids. V shed 4 bases and J 2 bases; nucleotides not matched to a gene: 7. Germline V gene sequence: CDR1 SGDLS, CDR2 YYNGEE.

This rearrangement joins TRBV20-1 to TRBJ2-1; 8 nucleotides match TRBD2. V lost 3 bases, J lost 8 bases, and 6 bases stayed unmatched. The V gene's germline CDR1 is DFQATT and CDR2 SNEGSKA (reference sequence). The CDR3 runs 13 residues. The CDR3 DNA reads as TGCAGTGCTAGTGCGGGGGGTCCGTATGAGCAGTTCTTC. Translated: CSASAGGPYEQFF.

This clonotype was counted a few times. The chain employs TRBV7-2 and TRBJ1-6; D is uncertain. The CDR3 has 15 residues. V dropped 2 bases and J dropped 8 bases, with 13 bases sitting between them. The germline gives CDR1 SGHTA, CDR2 FQGNSA. The CDR3 region is CASSLLSGSHSPLHF. The CDR3 region has the DNA TGTGCCAGCAGCTTACTTTCGGGGAGTCATTCACCCCTCCACTTT.

V and J are TRBV7-2 and TRBJ1-2; 11 bases match TRBD1. The V and J ends lost 0 bases and 5 bases, in that order; junction bases with no gene match: 5. CDR1 SGHTA and CDR2 FQGNSA come from the germline V gene. The length of the CDR3 is 16 residues. CDR3 protein: CASSLAGGTGGYGYTF. CDR3 in DNA: TGTGCCAGCAGCTTAGCGGGAGGGACAGGGGGTTATGGCTACACCTTC. Filled out from reference TRBV7-2 and TRBJ1-2, the complete variable domain reads GAGVSQSPSNKVTEKGKDVELRCDPISGHTALYWYRQSLGQGLEFLIYFQGNSAPDKSGLPSDRFSAERTGGSVSTLTIQRTQQEDSAVYLCASSLAGGTGGYGYTFGSGTRLTVV.

This chain joins TRBV20-1 and TRBJ1-1; no definite D call. Germline V gives CDR1 DFQATT, CDR2 SNEGSKA (reference sequence). This CDR3 region has 13 residues. Trimming cost V 3 bases and J 7 bases, with 15 bases left between them. In DNA, the CDR3 is TGCAGTGCTAGTGGCAGTGGAGGGATTGAAGCTTTCTTT. This encodes CSASGSGGIEAFF.

There are many counts of this clonotype. The V gene is TRBV20-1, the J gene TRBJ2-3; TRBD1 agrees at 9 bases. The CDR3 extends over 13 amino acids. CDR1 DFQATT and CDR2 SNEGSKA come from the germline V gene (reference sequence). V gave up 7 bases and J gave up 7 bases; unmatched junction bases: 9. CDR3 loop: CSEPGTGTNTQYF. The CDR3 DNA reads TGCAGTGAACCCGGGACAGGGACGAATACGCAGTATTTT.

V and J are TRBV10-3 and TRBJ1-1, with 10 bases fitting TRBD1. The CDR3 sequence is 15 residues long. Per germline, CDR1 ENHRY and CDR2 SYGVKD. The V segment lost 5 bases and the J segment 3 bases; nucleotides outside the gene matches: 6. The CDR3: CAISRQGAVYTEAFF. The CDR3 coding sequence is TGTGCCATCAGTCGACAGGGGGCTGTGTACACTGAAGCTTTCTTT.

This chain joins TRBV6-2 or TRBV6-3 and TRBJ1-5; tentative D call: TRBD1 (5 bases). CDR1 and CDR2 from the germline V gene are MNHEY and SVGEGT. The V gene lost 7 bases and the J gene lost 3 bases, with 13 bases spanning the gap. The CDR3 is made up of 14 amino acids. The DNA of the CDR3 is TGTGCCAGCACCACGGGGGTGTACAATCAGCCCCAGCATTTT. Amino acids: CASTTGVYNQPQHF.

This clonotype was picked up a small number of times. The chain recombines TRBV29-1 with TRBJ2-1; D is ambiguous. The CDR3 consists of 15 residues. Trimming removed 6 bases at V and 2 bases at J, with 17 bases between. Per germline, CDR1 SQVTM and CDR2 ANQGSEA. The CDR3 protein is CSVTSGSLAYNEQFF. CDR3 DNA sequence: TGCAGCGTGACTTCCGGGTCCCTCGCCTACAATGAGCAGTTCTTC.

This clonotype occurred a few times. The V and J genes are TRBV20-1 and TRBJ1-1; D gene uncertain. V was pared by 3 bases and J by 3 bases, with 8 bases between. The germline CDR1 and CDR2 sequences are DFQATT and SNEGSKA (reference sequence). The CDR3 loop spans 12 amino acids. The CDR3 spells CSARSGDTEAFF. CDR3 coding DNA: TGCAGTGCTAGGTCGGGAGACACTGAAGCTTTCTTT.

This chain links TRBV20-1 with TRBJ2-5; D gene ambiguous. Looked up from germline, CDR1 is DFQATT and CDR2 is SNEGSKA (reference sequence). The V end lost 4 bases, the J end lost 0 bases, and 9 bases lay between the germline ends. CDR3 length: 13 residues. The CDR3 nucleotides are TGCAGTGCTACACTGACGGACCAAGAGACCCAGTACTTC. This translates into CSATLTDQETQYF.

This chain links TRBV6-1 with TRBJ1-6; D is uncertain. Trimming removed 0 bases at V and 7 bases at J, with 7 bases between. From germline, CDR1 is MNHNS and CDR2 SASEGT. The CDR3 totals 14 residues. The CDR3 protein is CASSEALTNSPLHF. CDR3 in DNA: TGTGCCAGCAGTGAAGCTTTGACCAATTCACCCCTCCACTTT.

V gene TRBV7-2 combines with J gene TRBJ1-5, with D possibly TRBD1 on 5 matching bases. Trimming removed 2 bases from V and 1 base from J, with 9 bases in between. The V gene's germline CDR1 is SGHTA and CDR2 FQGNSA. The CDR3 runs to 15 residues. CDR3 sequence reads: CASSLWGLSNQPQHF. CDR3 in DNA: TGTGCCAGCAGCTTATGGGGGTTGAGCAATCAGCCCCAGCATTTT.

The rearrangement links TRBV20-1 to TRBJ1-1; no definite D call. The V and J ends lost 2 bases and 11 bases respectively, with 12 bases between them. The V gene's germline CDR1 is DFQATT and CDR2 SNEGSKA (reference sequence). The CDR3 is made up of 11 amino acids. The CDR3 coding sequence is TGCAGTGCTAGATCCCTCCCGCGGGCTTTCTTT. It is translated as CSARSLPRAFF.

The chain joins TRBV20-1 to TRBJ2-7; D not resolved. Germline CDR1 reads DFQATT; CDR2 reads SNEGSKA (reference sequence). Trimming removed 6 bases at V and 0 bases at J, with 15 bases between. The CDR3 is 14 amino acids. CDR3 nucleotide sequence: TGCAGTGCGCTGGGTGTGTCGGACTCCTACGAGCAGTACTTC. This encodes CSALGVSDSYEQYF.

The CDR3 spells CARSSLYSNQPQHF. In DNA form, the CDR3 reads TGTGCCAGAAGCTCCCTTTATAGCAATCAGCCCCAGCATTTT. The chain is built from TRBV5-3 and TRBJ1-5; D unresolved. TRBV5-3 is an ORF; its function is uncertain. The CDR3 loop spans 14 amino acids. V was clipped by 3 bases and J by 0 bases, with 7 bases between them.

The chain uses TRBV20-1 and TRBJ2-4; D perhaps matches TRBD1 (5 bases). The CDR3 is made up of 10 amino acids. V was pared by 5 bases and J by 7 bases, with 6 bases between. The germline CDR1 and CDR2 sequences are DFQATT and SNEGSKA (reference sequence). For the CDR3, the DNA is TGCAGTGCTTACAGGAACATTCAGTACTTC. Translation gives CSAYRNIQYF.

Only a few counts were recorded for this clonotype. The rearrangement links TRBV24-1 to TRBJ2-1; D might be TRBD2 (5 bases). Germline V gives CDR1 KGHDR, CDR2 SFDVKD. CDR3 size: 16 residues. The germline V and J ends were trimmed by 2 bases and 2 bases, with 12 bases remaining between them. The CDR3 sequence is CATSDSGKAPYNEQFF. The CDR3, as DNA: TGTGCCACCAGTGATTCCGGGAAGGCTCCCTACAATGAGCAGTTCTTC.

The V gene is TRBV10-3, the J gene TRBJ2-7; D is perhaps TRBD1 (6 bases). The germline V gene encodes CDR1 ENHRY and CDR2 SYGVKD. V lost 8 bases and J 3 bases, leaving 11 bases between the germline ends. The CDR3 is made up of 12 amino acids. Here the CDR3 reads CAIGDTYYEQYF. The CDR3 DNA follows: TGTGCCATCGGGGACACATACTACGAGCAGTACTTC.

The rearrangement uses TRBV4-3 and TRBJ2-1; 10 positions match TRBD2. There are 17 residues in the CDR3. With V trimmed by 1 base and J by 2 bases, 5 bases remained unmatched. Per the germline V gene, CDR1 is LGHNA and CDR2 is YSLEER. Here the CDR3 DNA reads TGCGCCAGCAGCCAAGGAATAGCGGGGGGAGCCTACAATGAGCAGTTCTTC. Its protein is CASSQGIAGGAYNEQFF.